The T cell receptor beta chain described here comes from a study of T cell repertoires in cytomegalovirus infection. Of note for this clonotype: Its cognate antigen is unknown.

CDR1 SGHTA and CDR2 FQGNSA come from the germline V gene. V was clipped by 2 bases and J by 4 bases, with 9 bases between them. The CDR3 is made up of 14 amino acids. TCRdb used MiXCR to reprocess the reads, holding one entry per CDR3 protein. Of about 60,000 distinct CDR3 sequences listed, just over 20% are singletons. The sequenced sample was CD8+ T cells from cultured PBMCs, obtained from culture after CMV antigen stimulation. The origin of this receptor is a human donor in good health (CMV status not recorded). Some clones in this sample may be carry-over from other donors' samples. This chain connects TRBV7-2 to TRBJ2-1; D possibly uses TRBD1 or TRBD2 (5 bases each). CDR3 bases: TGTGCCAGCAGCTTAAGGGACGGATACAATGAGCAGTTCTTC. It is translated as CASSLRDGYNEQFF.